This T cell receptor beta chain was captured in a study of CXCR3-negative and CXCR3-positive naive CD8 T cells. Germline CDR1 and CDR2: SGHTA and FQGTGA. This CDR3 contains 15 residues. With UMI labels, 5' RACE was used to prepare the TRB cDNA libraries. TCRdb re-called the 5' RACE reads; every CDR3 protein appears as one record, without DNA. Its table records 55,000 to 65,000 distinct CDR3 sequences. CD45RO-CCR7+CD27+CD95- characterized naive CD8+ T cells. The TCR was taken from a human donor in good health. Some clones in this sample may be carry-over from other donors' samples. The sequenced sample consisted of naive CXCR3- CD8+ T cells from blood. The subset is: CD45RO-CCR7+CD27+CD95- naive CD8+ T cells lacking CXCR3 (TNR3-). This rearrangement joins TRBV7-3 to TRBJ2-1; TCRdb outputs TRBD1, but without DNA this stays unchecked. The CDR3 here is CASSPLGGGPDEQFF. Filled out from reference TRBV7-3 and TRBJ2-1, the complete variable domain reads GAGVSQTPSNKVTEKGKYVELRCDPISGHTALYWYRQSLGQGPEFLIYFQGTGAADDSGLPNDRFFAVRPEGSVSTLKIQRTERGDSAVYLCASSPLGGGPDEQFFGPGTRLTVL.